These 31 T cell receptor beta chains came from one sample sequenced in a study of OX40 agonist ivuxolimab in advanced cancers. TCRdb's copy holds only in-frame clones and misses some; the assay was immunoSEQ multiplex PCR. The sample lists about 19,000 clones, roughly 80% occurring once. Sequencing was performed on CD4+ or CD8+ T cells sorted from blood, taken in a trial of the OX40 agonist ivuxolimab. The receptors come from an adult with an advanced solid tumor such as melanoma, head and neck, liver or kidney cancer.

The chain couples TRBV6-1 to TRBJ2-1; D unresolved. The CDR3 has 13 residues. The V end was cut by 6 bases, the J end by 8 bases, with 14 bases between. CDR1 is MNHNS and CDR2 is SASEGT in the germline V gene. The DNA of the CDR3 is TGTGCCAGCAGAACCCCTAACATGGATGAGCAGTTCTTC. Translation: CASRTPNMDEQFF.

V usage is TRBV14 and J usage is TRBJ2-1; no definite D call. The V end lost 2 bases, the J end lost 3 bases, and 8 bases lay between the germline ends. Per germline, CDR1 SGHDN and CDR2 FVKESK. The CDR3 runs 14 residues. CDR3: CASSQNSFYNEQFF. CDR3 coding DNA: TGTGCCAGCAGCCAAAACAGTTTCTACAATGAGCAGTTCTTC.

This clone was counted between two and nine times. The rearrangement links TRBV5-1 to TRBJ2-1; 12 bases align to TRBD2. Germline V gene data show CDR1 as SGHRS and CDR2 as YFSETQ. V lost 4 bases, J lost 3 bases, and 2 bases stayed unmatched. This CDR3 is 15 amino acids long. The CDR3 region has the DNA TGCGCCAGCAGCCCGGGACTAGCGGGCTACAATGAGCAGTTCTTC. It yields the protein CASSPGLAGYNEQFF.

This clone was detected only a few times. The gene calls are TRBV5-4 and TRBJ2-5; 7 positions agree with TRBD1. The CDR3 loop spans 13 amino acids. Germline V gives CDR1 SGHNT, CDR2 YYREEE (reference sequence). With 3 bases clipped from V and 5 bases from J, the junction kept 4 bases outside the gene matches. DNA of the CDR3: TGTGCCAGCAGCTCAGACAGGGAGGAGACCCAGTACTTC. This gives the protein CASSSDREETQYF.

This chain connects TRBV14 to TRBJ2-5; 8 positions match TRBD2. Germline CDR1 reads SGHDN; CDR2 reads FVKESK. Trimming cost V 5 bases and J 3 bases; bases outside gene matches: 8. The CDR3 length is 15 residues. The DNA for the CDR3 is TGTGCCAGCAGCTATTGGCGGGGGGAGGAAGAGACCCAGTACTTC. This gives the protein CASSYWRGEEETQYF.

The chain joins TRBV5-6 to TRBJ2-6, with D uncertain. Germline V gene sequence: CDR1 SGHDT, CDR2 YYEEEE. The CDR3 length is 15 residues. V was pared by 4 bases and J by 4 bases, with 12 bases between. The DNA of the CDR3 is TGTGCCAGCAGCCCAACGCTAGGCGGGGCCAACGTCCTGACTTTC. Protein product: CASSPTLGGANVLTF.

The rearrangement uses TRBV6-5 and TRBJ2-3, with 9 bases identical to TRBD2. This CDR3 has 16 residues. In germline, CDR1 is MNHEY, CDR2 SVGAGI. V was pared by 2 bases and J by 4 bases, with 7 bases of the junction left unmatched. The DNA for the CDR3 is TGTGCCAGCAGTTACCGACTAGCGGCGGAGGCAGATACGCAGTATTTT. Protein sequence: CASSYRLAAEADTQYF.

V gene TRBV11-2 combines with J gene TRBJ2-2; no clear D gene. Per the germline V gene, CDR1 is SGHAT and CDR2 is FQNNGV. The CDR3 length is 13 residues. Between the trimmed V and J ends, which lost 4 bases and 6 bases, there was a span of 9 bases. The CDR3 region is CASSSTRAGELFF. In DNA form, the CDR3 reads TGTGCCAGCAGCTCGACACGGGCCGGGGAGCTGTTTTTT.

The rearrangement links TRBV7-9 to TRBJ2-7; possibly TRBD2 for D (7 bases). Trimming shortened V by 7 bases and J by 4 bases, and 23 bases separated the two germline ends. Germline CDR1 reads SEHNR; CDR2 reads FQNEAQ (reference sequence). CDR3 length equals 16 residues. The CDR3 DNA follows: TGTGCCAGCACCCGAGAGGGGGGGAAAACAAGGTACGAGCAGTACTTC. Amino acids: CASTREGGKTRYEQYF.

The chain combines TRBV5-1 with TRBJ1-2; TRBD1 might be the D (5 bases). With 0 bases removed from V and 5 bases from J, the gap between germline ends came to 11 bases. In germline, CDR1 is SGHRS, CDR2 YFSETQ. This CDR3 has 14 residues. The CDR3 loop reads CASSLDGAGYGYTF. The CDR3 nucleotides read TGCGCCAGCAGCTTGGACGGGGCGGGGTATGGCTACACCTTC. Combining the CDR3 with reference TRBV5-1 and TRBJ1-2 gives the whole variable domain KAGVTQTPRYLIKTRGQQVTLSCSPISGHRSVSWYQQTPGQGLQFLFEYFSETQRNKGNFPGRFSGRQFSNSRSEMNVSTLELGDSALYLCASSLDGAGYGYTFGSGTRLTVV.

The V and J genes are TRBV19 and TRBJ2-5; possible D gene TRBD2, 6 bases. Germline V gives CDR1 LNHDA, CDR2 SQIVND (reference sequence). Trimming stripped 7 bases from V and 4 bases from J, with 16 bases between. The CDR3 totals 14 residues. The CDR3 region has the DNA TGTGCCAGTACAGACTCCTTGGGGGGAGAGACCCAGTACTTC. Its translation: CASTDSLGGETQYF.

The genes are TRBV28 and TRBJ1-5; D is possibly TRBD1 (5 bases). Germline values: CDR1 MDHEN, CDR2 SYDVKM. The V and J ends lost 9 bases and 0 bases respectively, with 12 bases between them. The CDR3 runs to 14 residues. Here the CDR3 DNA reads TGTGCCAGTCGGGGCTATAATAGCAATCAGCCCCAGCATTTT. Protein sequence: CASRGYNSNQPQHF.

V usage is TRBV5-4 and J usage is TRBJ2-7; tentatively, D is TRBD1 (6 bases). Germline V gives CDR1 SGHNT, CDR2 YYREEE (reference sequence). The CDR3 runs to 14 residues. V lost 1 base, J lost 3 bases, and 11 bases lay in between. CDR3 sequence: CASSLSDRIYEQYF. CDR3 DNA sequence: TGTGCCAGCAGCTTGTCGGACAGAATCTACGAGCAGTACTTC.

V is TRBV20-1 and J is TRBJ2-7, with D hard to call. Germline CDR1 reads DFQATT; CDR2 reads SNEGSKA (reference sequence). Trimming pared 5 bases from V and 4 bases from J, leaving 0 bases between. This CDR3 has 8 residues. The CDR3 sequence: CSAYEQYF. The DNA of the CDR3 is TGCAGTGCTTACGAGCAGTACTTC.

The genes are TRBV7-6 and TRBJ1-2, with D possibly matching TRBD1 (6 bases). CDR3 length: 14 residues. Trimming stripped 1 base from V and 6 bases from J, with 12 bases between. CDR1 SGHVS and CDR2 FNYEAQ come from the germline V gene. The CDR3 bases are TGTGCCAGCAGCTTAGAGTTGACAGGCCATGGCTACACCTTC. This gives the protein CASSLELTGHGYTF.

The CDR3 bases are TGTGCCAGCAGCTCAGAGGGTCGGGGATGGACAACTAATGAAAAACTGTTTTTT. Translation: CASSSEGRGWTTNEKLFF. The V gene is TRBV5-6, the J gene TRBJ1-4, with D hard to call. CDR1 and CDR2 (germline): SGHDT, YYEEEE. V lost 3 bases to trimming and J lost 0 bases, with 18 bases between them. The CDR3 runs to 18 residues.

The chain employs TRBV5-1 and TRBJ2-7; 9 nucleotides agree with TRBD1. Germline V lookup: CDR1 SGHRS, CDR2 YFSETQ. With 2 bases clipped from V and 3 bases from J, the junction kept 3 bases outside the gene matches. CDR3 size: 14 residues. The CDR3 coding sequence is TGCGCCAGCAGCTTCCCGGGACAGGGCTACGAGCAGTACTTC. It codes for CASSFPGQGYEQYF.

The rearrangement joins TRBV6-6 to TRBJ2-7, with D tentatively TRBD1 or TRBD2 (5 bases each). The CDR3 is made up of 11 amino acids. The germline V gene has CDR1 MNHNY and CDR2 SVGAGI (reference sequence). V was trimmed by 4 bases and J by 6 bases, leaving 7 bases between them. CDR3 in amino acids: CASSWGSEQYF. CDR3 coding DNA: TGTGCCAGCAGTTGGGGGAGCGAGCAGTACTTC.

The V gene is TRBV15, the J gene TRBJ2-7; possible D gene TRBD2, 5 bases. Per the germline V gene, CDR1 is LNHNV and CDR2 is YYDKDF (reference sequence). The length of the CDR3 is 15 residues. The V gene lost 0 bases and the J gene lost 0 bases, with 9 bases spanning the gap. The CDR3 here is CATSRDQGLSYEQYF. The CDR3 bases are TGTGCCACCAGCAGAGATCAAGGACTCTCCTACGAGCAGTACTTC.

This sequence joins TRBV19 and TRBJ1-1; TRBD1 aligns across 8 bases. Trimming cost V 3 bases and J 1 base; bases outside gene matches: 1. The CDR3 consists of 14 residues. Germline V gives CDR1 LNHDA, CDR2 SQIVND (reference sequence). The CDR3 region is CASSIGQGNTEAFF. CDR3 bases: TGTGCCAGTAGTATCGGACAGGGGAACACTGAAGCTTTCTTT. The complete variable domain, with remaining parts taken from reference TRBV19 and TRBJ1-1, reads DGGITQSPKYLFRKEGQNVTLSCEQNLNHDAMYWYRQDPGQGLRLIYYSQIVNDFQKGDIAEGYSVSREKKESFPLTVTSAQKNPTAFYLCASSIGQGNTEAFFGQGTRLTVV.

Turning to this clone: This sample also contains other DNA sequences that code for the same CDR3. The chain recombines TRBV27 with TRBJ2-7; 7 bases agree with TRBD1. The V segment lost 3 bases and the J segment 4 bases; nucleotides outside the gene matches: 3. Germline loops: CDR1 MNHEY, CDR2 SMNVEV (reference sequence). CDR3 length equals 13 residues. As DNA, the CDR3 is TGTGCCAGCAGTTTCAACAGGGGATACGAGCAGTACTTC. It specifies CASSFNRGYEQYF.

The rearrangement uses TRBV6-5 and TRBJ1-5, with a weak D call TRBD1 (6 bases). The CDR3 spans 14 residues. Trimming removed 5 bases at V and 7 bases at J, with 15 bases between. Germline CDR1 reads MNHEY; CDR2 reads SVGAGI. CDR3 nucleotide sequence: TGTGCCAGCAGTCCTCAGGGTGGGGGCCAGCCCCAGCATTTT. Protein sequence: CASSPQGGGQPQHF.

In DNA form, the CDR3 reads TGCAGCGTTGAAGGGCGGCGGGGGGGGTCCTACAATGAGCAGTTCTTC. Encoded protein: CSVEGRRGGSYNEQFF. The chain combines TRBV29-1 with TRBJ2-1, with 9 bases lining up with TRBD2. Germline lookup yields CDR1 SQVTM and CDR2 ANQGSEA. Trimming took 1 base from V and 1 from J; bases not matched to a gene: 5. The CDR3 length is 16 residues.

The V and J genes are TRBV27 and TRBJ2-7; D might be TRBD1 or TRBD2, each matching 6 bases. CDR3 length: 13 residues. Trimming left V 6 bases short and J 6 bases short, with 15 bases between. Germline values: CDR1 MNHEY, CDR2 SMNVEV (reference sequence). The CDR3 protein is CASSLVGGGEQYF. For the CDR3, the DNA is TGTGCCAGCAGCCTCGTGGGGGGCGGCGAGCAGTACTTC.

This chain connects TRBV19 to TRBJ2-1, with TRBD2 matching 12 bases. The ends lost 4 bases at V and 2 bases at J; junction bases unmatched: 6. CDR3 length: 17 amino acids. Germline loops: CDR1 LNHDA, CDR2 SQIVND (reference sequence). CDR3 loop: CASSNILAGGAYNEQFF. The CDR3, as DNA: TGTGCCAGTAGTAACATACTAGCGGGAGGTGCCTACAATGAGCAGTTCTTC.

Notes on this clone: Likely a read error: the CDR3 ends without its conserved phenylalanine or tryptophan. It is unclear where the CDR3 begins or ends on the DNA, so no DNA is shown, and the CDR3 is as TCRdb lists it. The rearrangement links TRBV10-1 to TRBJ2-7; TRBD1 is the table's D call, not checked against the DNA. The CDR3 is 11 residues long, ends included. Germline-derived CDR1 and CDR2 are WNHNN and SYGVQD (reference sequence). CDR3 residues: CASFGDRAKDD.

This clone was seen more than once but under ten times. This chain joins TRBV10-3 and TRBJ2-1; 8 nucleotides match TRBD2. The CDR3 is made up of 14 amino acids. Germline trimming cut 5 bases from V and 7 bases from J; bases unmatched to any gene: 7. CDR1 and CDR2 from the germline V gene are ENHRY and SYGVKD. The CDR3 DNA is TGTGCCATCAGTTCTCCGGCTAGCGGGAATGAGCAGTTCTTC. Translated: CAISSPASGNEQFF.

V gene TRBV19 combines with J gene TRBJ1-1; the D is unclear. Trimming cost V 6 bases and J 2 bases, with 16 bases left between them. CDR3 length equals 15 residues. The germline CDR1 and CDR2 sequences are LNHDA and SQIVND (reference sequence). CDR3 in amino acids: CASSRTTPKNTEAFF. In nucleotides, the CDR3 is TGTGCCAGTAGCCGTACGACACCGAAAAACACTGAAGCTTTCTTT. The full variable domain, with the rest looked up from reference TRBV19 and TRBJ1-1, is DGGITQSPKYLFRKEGQNVTLSCEQNLNHDAMYWYRQDPGQGLRLIYYSQIVNDFQKGDIAEGYSVSREKKESFPLTVTSAQKNPTAFYLCASSRTTPKNTEAFFGQGTRLTVV.

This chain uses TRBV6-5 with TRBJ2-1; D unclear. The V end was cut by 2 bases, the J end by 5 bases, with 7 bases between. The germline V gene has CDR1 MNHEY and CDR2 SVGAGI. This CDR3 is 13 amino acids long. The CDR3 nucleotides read TGTGCCAGCAGTTACGAGGCGGACAATGAGCAGTTCTTC. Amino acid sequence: CASSYEADNEQFF.

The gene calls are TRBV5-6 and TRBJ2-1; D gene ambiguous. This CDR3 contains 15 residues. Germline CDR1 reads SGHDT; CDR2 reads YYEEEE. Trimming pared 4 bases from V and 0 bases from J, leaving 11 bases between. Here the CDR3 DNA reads TGTGCCAGCAGCCCCACTTGGGGCTCCTACAATGAGCAGTTCTTC. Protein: CASSPTWGSYNEQFF.

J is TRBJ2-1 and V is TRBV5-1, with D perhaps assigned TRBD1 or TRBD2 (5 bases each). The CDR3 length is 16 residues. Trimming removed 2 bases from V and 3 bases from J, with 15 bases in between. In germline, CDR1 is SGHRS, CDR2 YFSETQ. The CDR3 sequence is CASSFVGDGNYNEQFF. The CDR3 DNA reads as TGCGCCAGCAGCTTCGTCGGGGACGGAAACTACAATGAGCAGTTCTTC.